The rows below give T cell receptor beta chains drawn from one sample of a study of shared clonotypes between healthy human individuals. Some clones are missing from TCRdb's copy, which holds only in-frame ones; the method was immunoSEQ multiplex PCR. The sample contains about 2 million clones, roughly 95% of which appear only once. Sequencing input: naive CD8+ T cells sorted from blood. The receptors stem from a man between 18 and 35 years old in good health. CDR3s include the opening cysteine and the closing phenylalanine or tryptophan. The D gene is left open where the match is weak. Size tells how often a clone was seen (once, few, many) or the class of an expanded clone, and some rows leave it out.

j_call,v_call,clone_size,d_call,cdr3_length,cdr3_aa,cdr3_nt
TRBJ1-2,TRBV4-1,-,-,14,CASSQEAPNAGYTF,TGCGCCAGCAGCCAAGAAGCTCCGAACGCTGGCTACACCTTC
TRBJ2-7,TRBV11-2,-,-,14,CASSTWDGAYEQYF,TGTGCCAGCAGCACGTGGGACGGAGCCTACGAGCAGTACTTC
TRBJ2-2,TRBV27,-,TRBD2,16,CASSAEAGGGTGELFF,TGTGCCAGCAGCGCTGAGGCCGGGGGAGGGACCGGGGAGCTGTTTTTT
TRBJ2-3,TRBV5-6,-,-,12,CASSFMEDTQYF,TGTGCCAGCAGCTTTATGGAGGATACGCAGTATTTT
TRBJ1-6,TRBV7-9,-,-,15,CASSLDVSSYSPLHF,TGTGCCAGCAGCTTAGATGTTTCATCGTATTCACCCCTCCACTTT
TRBJ2-3,TRBV18,-,-,12,CASSPAEDTQYF,TGTGCCAGCTCTCCCGCGGAAGATACGCAGTATTTT
TRBJ2-5,TRBV13,-,-,14,CASSSLGGQETQYF,TGTGCCAGCAGCTCCCTAGGGGGGCAAGAGACCCAGTACTTC
TRBJ1-5,TRBV19,-,TRBD1,15,CASRGRDPLNQPQHF,TGTGCCAGCAGGGGGCGGGATCCCCTAAATCAGCCCCAGCATTTT
TRBJ2-1,TRBV19,-,-,15,CASKGLGGSYNEQFF,TGTGCCAGTAAGGGTCTTGGGGGGTCGTACAATGAGCAGTTCTTC
TRBJ2-2,TRBV7-9,-,TRBD1,16,CASSQHGTGGPGELFF,TGTGCCAGCAGCCAACACGGGACAGGGGGCCCCGGGGAGCTGTTTTTT
TRBJ2-2,TRBV30,-,-,13,CAWDSANTGELFF,TGTGCCTGGGACAGCGCGAACACCGGGGAGCTGTTTTTT
TRBJ1-1,TRBV5-1,-,-,13,CASSFDEDTEAFF,TGCGCCAGCAGCTTCGACGAGGACACTGAAGCTTTCTTT
TRBJ2-2,TRBV29-1,-,-,14,CSVESPLVRGELFF,TGCAGCGTCGAAAGCCCCCTAGTCCGTGGGGAGCTGTTTTTT
TRBJ2-7,TRBV6-4,-,TRBD2,16,CASSDSRAGVLYEQYF,TGTGCCAGCAGTGACTCGAGAGCGGGAGTGCTCTACGAGCAGTACTTC
TRBJ1-5,TRBV28,once,TRBD1,14,CASRLQGGNQPQHF,TGTGCCAGCAGACTACAGGGGGGCAATCAGCCCCAGCATTTT
TRBJ2-1,TRBV30,-,TRBD2,14,CAWRGTSAYNEQFF,TGTGCCTGGAGGGGGACTAGCGCGTACAATGAGCAGTTCTTC
TRBJ1-2,TRBV7-9,-,-,16,CASSLRAGNLLYGYTF,TGTGCCAGCAGCTTAAGGGCCGGAAACCTACTCTATGGCTACACCTTC
TRBJ2-5,TRBV15,-,TRBD1,15,CATSSRDRGGETQYF,TGTGCCACCAGCAGCCGGGACAGGGGTGGGGAGACCCAGTACTTC
TRBJ2-1,TRBV5-1,-,TRBD1,18,CASSLGTGRDLGFNEQFF,TGCGCCAGCAGCTTGGGGACAGGGCGGGACTTGGGGTTCAATGAGCAGTTCTTC
TRBJ1-6,TRBV4-3,-,-,13,CASSQDLGSPLHF,TGCGCCAGCAGCCAAGATCTTGGTTCACCCCTCCACTTT